The 13 T cell receptor beta chains listed next were all sequenced from one sample in a study of blood T cell repertoires in COVID-19. Using immunoSEQ multiplex PCR, the repertoire was profiled, and TCRdb retains in-frame clones only, with some absent. The sample contains fewer than 110,000 clones, roughly 84% of which appear only once. The source material was peripheral blood. The receptors here all came from a human donor in a cohort sampled during active or convalescent COVID-19.

This clone was seen only once. The CDR3 region is CASSYWQGNTEAFF. CDR3 DNA: TGTGCCAGCAGTTACTGGCAGGGGAACACTGAAGCTTTCTTT. The chain is built from TRBV6-2 or TRBV6-3 and TRBJ1-1, with D perhaps matching TRBD1 (5 bases). V was pared by 1 base and J by 1 base, with 7 bases between. CDR3 length equals 14 residues. Germline values: CDR1 MNHEY, CDR2 SVGEGT.

The chain has TRBV14 and TRBJ2-1; tentatively, D is TRBD1 (5 bases). V was clipped by 2 bases and J by 9 bases, with 11 bases between them. Germline values: CDR1 SGHDN, CDR2 FVKESK. The CDR3 is 13 residues long. CDR3 in amino acids: CASSQNQRGEQFF. Here the CDR3 DNA reads TGTGCCAGCAGCCAAAACCAAAGGGGTGAGCAGTTCTTC.

V and J are TRBV19 and TRBJ1-4; weak D call: TRBD1 (6 bases). CDR1 is LNHDA and CDR2 is SQIVND in the germline V gene (reference sequence). V was trimmed by 4 bases and J by 7 bases, leaving 10 bases between them. The CDR3 is made up of 13 amino acids. The CDR3 protein is CASSTGQTEKLFF. In DNA form, the CDR3 reads TGTGCCAGTAGTACCGGACAGACTGAAAAACTGTTTTTT.

The rearrangement links TRBV5-1 to TRBJ1-2; 9 bases line up with TRBD1. This CDR3 has 18 amino acids. V trimming: 2 bases; J trimming: 8 bases; junction bases outside the gene matches: 19. Germline lookup yields CDR1 SGHRS and CDR2 YFSETQ. DNA of the CDR3: TGCGCCAGCAGCTTCTGGTCCCGGGACAGGGCGGTGATGAAAGGCTACACCTTC. Amino acids: CASSFWSRDRAVMKGYTF.

The chain is built from TRBV18 and TRBJ2-3, with TRBD1 matching over 8 bases. The CDR3 consists of 16 residues. V dropped 1 base and J dropped 1; count of bases not matched to a gene: 4. Germline V gene sequence: CDR1 KGHSH, CDR2 LQKENI. The CDR3 spells CASSPQQGVGTDTQYF. CDR3 in DNA: TGTGCCAGCTCACCACAACAGGGGGTGGGCACAGATACGCAGTATTTT.

The V gene is TRBV11-2, the J gene TRBJ2-1, with TRBD2 identical over 9 bases. Germline CDR1 SGHAT, CDR2 FQNNGV. The V gene end was trimmed by 5 bases and the J gene end by 8 bases; junction bases not matched to a gene: 7. This CDR3 is built from 14 residues. For the CDR3, the DNA is TGTGCCAGCAGCGTCTTGCGGGGGGGCGATGAGCAGTTCTTC. Protein: CASSVLRGGDEQFF.

This rearrangement joins TRBV7-8 to TRBJ2-1; the match to TRBD2 covers 9 bases. J was trimmed by 1 base and V by 5 bases; bases with no gene match: 3. Per germline, CDR1 SGHVS and CDR2 FQNEAQ. The CDR3 is 15 amino acids. The CDR3 DNA sequence: TGTGCCAGCAGCGCAAGCGGGGGGTCCTACAATGAGCAGTTCTTC. Amino acids: CASSASGGSYNEQFF.

The V and J genes are TRBV19 and TRBJ2-5; maybe TRBD2 (8 bases). Trimming stripped 4 bases from V and 5 bases from J, with 17 bases between. The CDR3 extends over 15 amino acids. Germline V gives CDR1 LNHDA, CDR2 SQIVND (reference sequence). The CDR3 nucleotides read TGTGCCAGTAGTAGCCGGGAGGGGGCCGGGGAGACCCAGTACTTC. This sequence encodes CASSSREGAGETQYF. Drawing the rest from reference TRBV19 and TRBJ2-5, the complete variable domain is DGGITQSPKYLFRKEGQNVTLSCEQNLNHDAMYWYRQDPGQGLRLIYYSQIVNDFQKGDIAEGYSVSREKKESFPLTVTSAQKNPTAFYLCASSSREGAGETQYFGPGTRLLVL.

This rearrangement joins TRBV7-2 to TRBJ1-1, with TRBD1 as a possible D gene (6 bases). The CDR3 loop spans 14 amino acids. CDR1 and CDR2 (germline): SGHTA, FQGNSA. V lost 5 bases and J 0 bases, leaving 10 bases between the germline ends. CDR3 sequence (DNA): TGTGCCAGCAGCCCGGACAGAATGAACACTGAAGCTTTCTTT. Translating it yields CASSPDRMNTEAFF.

The chain employs TRBV11-2 and TRBJ2-7; D possibly corresponds to TRBD1 (6 bases). CDR3 length equals 14 residues. Germline assignment: CDR1 SGHAT and CDR2 FQNNGV. Trimming cost V 0 bases and J 8 bases, with 14 bases left between them. This CDR3 reads CASSLDGQTVKQYF. The CDR3 DNA is TGTGCCAGCAGCTTAGACGGACAGACCGTCAAGCAGTACTTC.

The V gene is TRBV5-1, the J gene TRBJ2-5, with TRBD1 identical over 9 bases. Germline loops: CDR1 SGHRS, CDR2 YFSETQ. The CDR3 has 14 amino acids. V shed 3 bases, J shed 5 bases, and the junction held 5 bases outside the gene matches. In nucleotides, the CDR3 is TGCGCCAGCAGCTCCGGACAGGGGAGGGAGACCCAGTACTTC. Its translation is CASSSGQGRETQYF.

This chain links TRBV11-3 with TRBJ1-6; D might be TRBD1 (6 bases). CDR3 length: 19 residues. Germline CDR1 reads SGHNT; CDR2 reads YENEEA. The ends were cut back, 5 bases at V and 0 bases at J, with 20 bases in the middle. The CDR3: CASSPGVAFAGSYNSPLHF. CDR3 sequence (DNA): TGTGCCAGCAGCCCAGGGGTGGCTTTCGCAGGCTCCTATAATTCACCCCTCCACTTT.

The CDR3 DNA reads as TGTGCCAGCAGTTACCCCGGACAGGGGGAGACCCAGTACTTC. Amino acid sequence: CASSYPGQGETQYF. The V call is TRBV6-6, the J call TRBJ2-5, with 9 bases lining up with TRBD1. The germline CDR1 and CDR2 sequences are MNHNY and SVGAGI (reference sequence). J gave up 5 bases and V 2 bases, and 3 bases lay outside the gene matches. This CDR3 is 14 amino acids long.